The entry below describes one TCR beta chain. Its specificity is not known. This entry is derived from a study of cytomegalovirus exposure and HLA in healthy donors. Findings and caveats of the study: More clonal expansion characterized HLA-associated TCR beta chains than equally common others in a later analysis. A missense DCLRE1C variant was associated with V- and J-gene trimming of TCR beta chains in a later analysis, and an independent cohort replicated the association. A later analysis revealed that TCR association rates differed between HLA loci, peaking at DRB1 and bottoming out at HLA-C.

Germline assignment: CDR1 MNHEY and CDR2 SMNVEV (reference sequence). With 5 bases clipped from V and 4 bases from J, the junction kept 11 bases outside the gene matches. The CDR3 extends over 16 amino acids. The PCR had 60 Vbeta and 13 Jbeta primers. Data came from immunoSEQ multiplex PCR; TCRdb stores just in-frame clones and leaves some out. The data show about 62,000 clones, with under 80% seen just once and roughly 5.7% held by the top ten. This receptor was identified in a woman aged 30 to 39 in good health and CMV-seronegative. Sequenced: PBMCs. The rearrangement uses TRBV27 and TRBJ2-1, with 7 bases that match TRBD2. CDR3 bases: TGTGCCAGCAGTGCGGGACTACCCAACTGGTACAATGAGCAGTTCTTC. This gives the protein CASSAGLPNWYNEQFF.